This passage covers 17 T cell receptor beta chains from one sample sequenced in a study of T cells after yellow fever vaccination. Via MiXCR, TCRdb re-called the 5' RACE reads, giving one row per CDR3 protein. The repertoire includes 250,000 or so distinct CDR3 sequences, roughly 3.5% of them detected once, and around 19% sits in the top ten. This sample comprised PBMCs, obtained 15 days after the yellow fever booster vaccination. These TCRs come from a young man who received the YFV17D yellow fever vaccine.

This clonotype was counted at least ten times. V usage is TRBV9 and J usage is TRBJ2-1; 9 positions match TRBD1. V trimming: 1 base; J trimming: 3 bases; junction bases outside the gene matches: 5. The CDR3 spans 16 residues. Germline V gene lookup returns CDR1 SGDLS and CDR2 YYNGEE. The CDR3 loop is CASSVLQGANYNEQFF. The CDR3 nucleotides read TGTGCCAGCAGCGTACTACAGGGGGCTAACTACAATGAGCAGTTCTTC.

Many counts were recorded for this clonotype. V and J are TRBV4-3 and TRBJ1-3; D gene unclear. The CDR3 covers 16 residues. The V and J ends lost 1 base and 1 base respectively, with 11 bases between them. Looked up from germline, CDR1 is LGHNA and CDR2 is YSLEER. The CDR3 loop reads CASSQGGTISGNTIYF. The CDR3 DNA follows: TGCGCCAGCAGCCAAGGGGGTACCATTTCTGGAAACACCATATATTTT.

This clonotype was detected many times. The chain employs TRBV19 and TRBJ2-7, with D uncertain. This CDR3 has 14 amino acids. Trimming pared 1 base from V and 6 bases from J, leaving 13 bases between. Germline CDR1 is LNHDA and CDR2 is SQIVND (reference sequence). CDR3 nucleotides: TGTGCCAGTAGTATAGGCGGCTTAAGCCTCGAGCAGTACTTC. Translating gives CASSIGGLSLEQYF.

This clonotype was found many times. The chain carries TRBV12-3 or TRBV12-4 and TRBJ2-7; D ambiguous. Trimming cost V 6 bases and J 3 bases, with 9 bases left between them. The CDR3 sequence is 12 residues long. CDR3 residues: CASSLMSYEQYF. CDR3 DNA sequence: TGTGCCAGCAGCTTGATGAGCTACGAGCAGTACTTC.

This clonotype was recorded at least ten times. The CDR3 is CASSVDGEPDYGYTF. The CDR3 DNA sequence: TGTGCCAGCAGCGTAGACGGGGAACCAGACTATGGCTACACCTTC. The rearrangement uses TRBV9 and TRBJ1-2; D remains ambiguous. There are 15 residues in the CDR3. Looked up from germline, CDR1 is SGDLS and CDR2 is YYNGEE. Trimming took off 0 bases at V and 3 bases at J, with 12 bases between the two ends.

This CDR3 reads CASSLIGLAGGNTGELFF. In DNA form, the CDR3 reads TGTGCCAGCAGCTTAATCGGACTAGCGGGGGGGAACACCGGGGAGCTGTTTTTT. V gene TRBV7-2 combines with J gene TRBJ2-2; the match to TRBD2 covers 14 bases. V lost 2 bases, J lost 1 base, and 3 bases stayed unmatched. The germline V gene encodes CDR1 SGHTA and CDR2 FQGNSA. This CDR3 region has 18 residues.

Many counts were recorded for this clonotype. This chain joins TRBV3-1 and TRBJ1-5; D is uncertain. Germline V gives CDR1 LGHDT, CDR2 YNNKEL (reference sequence). CDR3 size: 14 residues. V gave up 4 bases and J gave up 6 bases, with 13 bases separating them. The CDR3 coding sequence is TGTGCCAGCAGCCCTTCCGGGCCCAGTCAGCCCCAGCATTTT. Protein: CASSPSGPSQPQHF.

This clonotype was counted many times. The chain combines TRBV5-1 with TRBJ2-5; D gene ambiguous. The V and J ends lost 3 bases and 4 bases respectively, with 7 bases between them. Per germline, CDR1 SGHRS and CDR2 YFSETQ. The CDR3 spans 12 residues. The CDR3 loop reads CASSSRPETQYF. DNA for the CDR3: TGCGCCAGCAGCTCCCGCCCAGAGACCCAGTACTTC.

In its sample, this clonotype was seen many times. This chain uses TRBV7-2 with TRBJ1-4, with TRBD1 matching over 8 bases. This CDR3 region has 18 residues. Losses at the gene ends were 5 bases for V and 5 bases for J; bases not matched to a gene: 16. Germline CDR1 reads SGHTA; CDR2 reads FQGNSA. DNA for the CDR3: TGTGCCAGCAGCCGGACAGGGCCCCAATCAAAGGAAAATGAAAAACTGTTTTTT. This encodes CASSRTGPQSKENEKLFF.

This clonotype was picked up many times. V gene TRBV18 combines with J gene TRBJ2-5, with 9 bases matching TRBD1. CDR3 size: 12 residues. Per germline, CDR1 KGHSH and CDR2 LQKENI. V lost 6 bases and J lost 9; bases outside the gene matches: 5. The CDR3 sequence: CASSQDRGPQYF. In DNA, the CDR3 is TGTGCCAGCTCCCAGGACAGGGGACCCCAGTACTTC.

With regard to this clonotype: This sequence may be a read error, since a much larger clone differs from it by one base. The chain couples TRBV5-1 to TRBJ1-1; TRBD1 aligns across 10 bases. Trimming cost V 2 bases and J 4 bases; bases outside gene matches: 8. Germline loops: CDR1 SGHRS, CDR2 YFSETQ. This CDR3 has 16 amino acids. The CDR3: CASSFDPGTGVTEAFF. DNA of the CDR3: TGCGCCAGCAGCTTTGACCCCGGGACAGGGGTCACTGAAGCTTTCTTT.

In this sample, this clonotype turned up many times. The chain's CDR3 is CASSLSRGPPDTQYF. CDR3 nucleotide sequence: TGCGCCAGCAGCTTGTCGAGGGGGCCCCCAGATACGCAGTATTTT. The chain carries TRBV5-1 and TRBJ2-3; 7 bases line up with TRBD1. The CDR3 totals 15 residues. The V gene end was trimmed by 1 base and the J gene end by 4 bases; junction bases not matched to a gene: 6. Germline V gives CDR1 SGHRS, CDR2 YFSETQ.

This clonotype was picked up many times. V and J are TRBV9 and TRBJ2-2; TRBD1 is a possible D gene (6 bases). CDR1 SGDLS and CDR2 YYNGEE come from the germline V gene. Between the trimmed V and J ends, which lost 5 bases and 1 base, there was a span of 18 bases. This CDR3 has 17 amino acids. The CDR3 protein is CASSRSRQQGNTGELFF. CDR3 DNA sequence: TGTGCCAGCAGTCGATCCCGCCAACAGGGGAACACCGGGGAGCTGTTTTTT.

The rearrangement joins TRBV19 to TRBJ1-6; the D gene is possibly TRBD1 (6 bases). The CDR3 has 17 amino acids. Between the trimmed V and J ends, which lost 8 bases and 0 bases, there was a span of 17 bases. Looked up from germline, CDR1 is LNHDA and CDR2 is SQIVND (reference sequence). CDR3 sequence: CASGVDSTRSYNSPLHF. As DNA, the CDR3 is TGTGCCAGTGGAGTGGACAGCACACGCTCCTATAATTCACCCCTCCACTTT.

This clonotype was counted many times. The V call is TRBV29-1, the J call TRBJ2-2; D call uncertain. In germline, CDR1 is SQVTM, CDR2 ANQGSEA. The CDR3 has 12 residues. CDR3 in DNA: TGCGGTTACCAACCGAACACCGGGGAGCTGTTTTTT. Its protein product is CGYQPNTGELFF.

The chain couples TRBV28 to TRBJ2-3; tentative D call: TRBD2 (7 bases). This CDR3 contains 16 residues. The germline V and J ends were trimmed by 7 bases and 3 bases, with 20 bases remaining between them. Per the germline V gene, CDR1 is MDHEN and CDR2 is SYDVKM. CDR3: CASIPSAGGRTDTQYF. The CDR3 bases are TGTGCCAGCATTCCATCCGCCGGGGGGCGGACAGATACGCAGTATTTT.

This clonotype was seen at least ten times. This chain links TRBV7-2 with TRBJ1-6; 9 bases are shared with TRBD1. Germline-derived CDR1 and CDR2 are SGHTA and FQGNSA. The CDR3 has 16 residues. Trimming took 4 bases from V and 7 from J; bases not matched to a gene: 8. The CDR3 reads CASSSGGTGTNSPLHF. In DNA form, the CDR3 reads TGTGCCAGCAGCTCAGGGGGGACAGGGACGAATTCACCCCTCCACTTT. Full variable domain (outside the CDR3, taken from reference TRBV7-2 and TRBJ1-6): GAGVSQSPSNKVTEKGKDVELRCDPISGHTALYWYRQSLGQGLEFLIYFQGNSAPDKSGLPSDRFSAERTGGSVSTLTIQRTQQEDSAVYLCASSSGGTGTNSPLHFGNGTRLTVT.